The 2 T cell receptor beta chains below come from one sample, sequenced in a study of neurological immune-mediated disorders. Regarding time point: longitudinal time-point 3. TCRdb reprocessed the 5' RACE reads via MiXCR and lists one record per CDR3 protein. The table includes 95,000 to 110,000 distinct CDR3 sequences, less than 14% detected once. Sample: PBMCs. All receptors derive from a female donor with HTLV-1-associated myelopathy (HAM/TSP).

This clonotype was observed at least ten times. The chain has TRBV5-1 and TRBJ2-3; 7 nucleotides agree with TRBD2. The V gene's germline CDR1 is SGHRS and CDR2 YFSETQ. Trimming at V came to 5 bases and at J to 1 base, leaving 7 bases not matched to a gene. CDR3 length equals 15 residues. The CDR3 is CASSLGDYGTDTQYF. The CDR3, as DNA: TGCGCCAGCAGTCTCGGGGACTATGGCACAGATACGCAGTATTTT.

The gene calls are TRBV20-1 and TRBJ2-7, with D tentatively TRBD1 (6 bases). This CDR3 has 12 residues. V lost 6 bases and J 4 bases, leaving 13 bases between the germline ends. The V gene's germline CDR1 is DFQATT and CDR2 SNEGSKA (reference sequence). CDR3 DNA: TGCAGTGCGCACTCAGGGGCTTACGAGCAGTACTTC. Translated, it gives CSAHSGAYEQYF.